One and the same sample provided the 2 T cell receptor beta chains below, sequenced in a study of cytomegalovirus exposure and HLA in healthy donors. Clones were read by immunoSEQ multiplex PCR, and TCRdb kept only the in-frame ones, dropping some. This sample carries 200,000 to 250,000 clones, more than 85% of them seen once, and the ten largest clones take around 13%. The sequenced sample was PBMCs. The receptors derive from a man between 18 and 29 years old in good health and CMV-seropositive.

With regard to this clone: Relative to the germline gene, one junction end is altered; a read error may explain this. The gene calls are TRBV4-2 and TRBJ2-3, with unresolved D. CDR3 length equals 13 residues. Germline V gene data show CDR1 as LGHNA and CDR2 as YNFKEQ. The DNA of the CDR3 is TGTGCCAGCAGCCAAGACAGCAGAGATACGCAGTATTTT. Protein product: CASSQDSRDTQYF.

The chain joins TRBV5-4 to TRBJ1-2, with D uncertain. CDR1 is SGHNT and CDR2 is YYREEE in the germline V gene (reference sequence). This CDR3 spans 15 amino acids. Trimming took off 0 bases at V and 8 bases at J, with 17 bases between the two ends. CDR3 in DNA: TGTGCCAGCAGCTTGGGGGTCACCGCAATAGAGGGCTACACCTTC. This translates into CASSLGVTAIEGYTF.